This T cell receptor (beta chain) was sequenced for a study of tumor and adjacent non-tumor tissue in lung cancer. TCRbeta libraries were built with three rounds of nested PCR, modified from ARM-PCR. TCRdb redid the calling of the multiplex PCR reads with MiXCR, one entry per CDR3 protein. This table holds roughly 69,000 distinct CDR3 sequences, around 76% found once. No cell sorting was done before RNA was extracted from the tissue. Distant lung tissue was collected more than 3 cm away from the tumor edge. In germline, CDR1 is MNHNS, CDR2 SASEGT. This CDR3 has 15 amino acids. About this clonotype: What it binds is unknown. Germline and junction disagree at one end, which may indicate a read error.

Study-wide points: Tumor tissue had significantly higher TCR diversity than normal lung.

This TCR was sampled from a man in his sixties with non-small cell lung cancer. V usage is TRBV6-1 and J usage is TRBJ2-3; D is possibly TRBD2 (6 bases). Sequencing input: distant non-tumor lung tissue. DNA of the CDR3: TGTGCCACCTCAGGTGCGGGAACTCACAGAGATACTCAGTATTTT. This sequence encodes CATSGAGTHRDTQYF.